This is a list of T cell receptor beta chains from one sample in a study of shared clonotypes between healthy human individuals. Repertoires were generated with immunoSEQ multiplex PCR, while TCRdb's copy carries only in-frame clones and drops some. The sample carries approximately 500,000 clones, roughly 78% recorded once. Source material: PBMCs. The receptors were sampled from a woman in her thirties or forties in good health. Some clones in this sample may be carry-over from other donors' samples. The conserved cysteine and the conserved F or W are not part of the CDR3 here. The D gene is left open where the match is weak.

v_call | d_call | cdr3_length | cdr3_aa
TRBV28 | . | 12 | ASSTGTSPQPQH
TRBV5-6 | TRBD2 | 12 | ASSLAGRYNEQF
TRBV30 | . | 14 | AWSVTAMGGGTEAF
TRBV6-5 | . | 10 | ASSYSPYEQF
TRBV7-3 | . | 12 | ASSPEGGKETQY
TRBV28 | TRBD1 | 11 | ASGRQGPYEQY
TRBV6-1 | . | 13 | ASSGQTGSWETQY
TRBV5-1 | TRBD2 | 13 | ASSPSGRNTNEQF
TRBV28 | . | 12 | ASSLIPGAYGYT
TRBV6-6 | . | 11 | ASTRQANTEAF
TRBV2 | . | 12 | ASIGPTVVYGYT
TRBV7-2 | . | 13 | ASSLGGQGYQPQH
TRBV29-1 | . | 10 | SARRGTGELF
TRBV6-4 | TRBD1 | 13 | ASSGQTGHSQPQH
TRBV25-1 | TRBD1 | 16 | NHLLQDRESPLNEKLF
TRBV6-1 | . | 13 | ASSERRVTNYGYT
TRBV7-2 | TRBD1 | 10 | ASSQSGTGGF
TRBV7-9 | . | 10 | ASSPDSNEQF
TRBV6-1 | . | 12 | ASTSMGLNQPQH
TRBV9 | . | 12 | ASSAAGNQETQY
TRBV19 | . | 12 | ASSIGGSTTEAF
TRBV5-6 | TRBD1 | 13 | ASSTIDRAGNTIY
TRBV5-1 | . | 13 | ASSLGFGAEETQY
TRBV7-9 | . | 14 | ASSGGPGGVVHEQF
TRBV5-1 | . | 15 | ASSLTSSGRQGLEQY
TRBV28 | . | 9 | ASTLNTEAF
TRBV7-2 | . | 10 | ASSLDGRDAF
TRBV7-8 | . | 12 | ASSVAGGVTEAF
TRBV19 | TRBD1 | 12 | ASSDRVSNQPQH